This is a list of T cell receptor beta chains from one sample in a study of cytomegalovirus exposure and HLA in healthy donors. Some clones are missing from TCRdb's copy, which holds only in-frame ones; the method was immunoSEQ multiplex PCR. This table has approximately 170,000 clones, around 79% appearing once. What was sequenced was PBMCs. The receptors here all came from a male donor in good health and CMV-seropositive. CDR3s leave out the opening cysteine and the closing phenylalanine or tryptophan. Some rows have no size entry. The others give once, few or many, or a class for an expanded clone.

J,size,V,CDR3
TRBJ2-1,.,TRBV19,ASSISAGGRNEQF
TRBJ1-1,.,TRBV6-5,ASSHPGGANTEAF
TRBJ2-1,.,TRBV29-1,SVNVARGGRDEQF
TRBJ1-4,.,TRBV2,ASSEGGGNEKLF
TRBJ2-7,.,TRBV19,ASSIRTGSGYEQY
TRBJ1-6,once,TRBV30,AWSEETGAYNSPLH
TRBJ1-4,.,TRBV7-6,ASSLGTGDEKLF
TRBJ2-5,.,TRBV10-2,ASSEPPSGGIQETQY
TRBJ2-3,.,TRBV5-1,ASSLGGRGTDTQY
TRBJ2-6,.,TRBV18,ASSPEHNSGANVLT
TRBJ1-2,.,TRBV9,ASSVRGGNYGYT
TRBJ2-3,.,TRBV13,ASSKYGRGTDTQY
TRBJ2-5,.,TRBV7-9,ASSSDSFGPLGETQY
TRBJ1-5,.,TRBV10-3,AISTQGQPQH
TRBJ2-1,.,TRBV15,ATSRGGDLTYNEQF
TRBJ2-2,.,TRBV7-3,ASSLTRDRGTGELF
TRBJ1-1,few,TRBV1,TSREFKRGAMNTEAF
TRBJ1-1,.,TRBV15,ATSRTPGGTEAF
TRBJ2-1,.,TRBV7-8,ASIRGAGGLVGEQF
TRBJ1-3,.,TRBV19,ASIPGQGLDTIY
TRBJ1-2,.,TRBV29-1,SVPGHELGKVYGYT
TRBJ2-2,.,TRBV7-8,ASSLVGSGVATGELF
TRBJ1-3,.,TRBV6-1,ASSDLSQGANTIY
TRBJ2-2,once,TRBV4-1,ASSWRGLNTGELF
TRBJ2-5,.,TRBV4-1,ASSLPPAGGQETQY
TRBJ2-5,few,TRBV7-7,ASSHGAEETQY
TRBJ1-2,.,TRBV11-2,ASSLDRAGGDTNGYT
TRBJ1-1,once,TRBV7-2,ASSLDGFAWANTEAF
TRBJ2-5,.,TRBV4-1,ASSQINLGGGQGTQY
TRBJ1-5,.,TRBV6-1,ASSEQGYQPQH
TRBJ2-1,.,TRBV4-2,ASSQPLAGSYNEQF
TRBJ2-7,.,TRBV7-9,ASSPLKDEQY
TRBJ1-2,once,TRBV7-2,ARESDYGYT
TRBJ2-7,.,TRBV30,ARGTGGAEQY
TRBJ2-3,.,TRBV9,ASSKLAGGSTDTQY
TRBJ1-6,.,TRBV9,ASSVDSGHTSSPLH
TRBJ1-2,few,TRBV7-9,ASSLGAGLGYT
TRBJ1-1,.,TRBV5-1,ASSGAPNTEAF
TRBJ1-4,.,TRBV30,AWTGQYNEKLF
TRBJ2-7,.,TRBV19,ASTMTGGRYEQY
TRBJ2-5,.,TRBV14,ASSQEGRLAEETQY
TRBJ1-1,once,TRBV5-4,ASGPPAREAF
TRBJ1-1,.,TRBV5-5,ASSLLFETEAF
TRBJ1-1,.,TRBV4-3,ASSQGRGAGAF
TRBJ1-1,few,TRBV27,ASSPPPRGMNTEAF
TRBJ2-5,.,TRBV4-1,ASSQDPPAGGTQY
TRBJ1-2,.,TRBV29-1,SVVGRITSPYGYT
TRBJ2-2,.,TRBV9,ASTPHRGGPGVGELF
TRBJ2-1,.,TRBV7-6,ASKKGEGSEQF
TRBJ2-1,.,TRBV11-2,ASSLDPRQGRNEQF
TRBJ2-7,once,TRBV10-2,AGGDWNEQY
TRBJ1-5,.,TRBV27,ASGRDSNQPQH
TRBJ1-1,few,TRBV2,ASSGGGQDSTEAF
TRBJ2-7,.,TRBV19,ASSMRQQYEQY
TRBJ2-7,.,TRBV4-3,ASSQEFSSYEQY